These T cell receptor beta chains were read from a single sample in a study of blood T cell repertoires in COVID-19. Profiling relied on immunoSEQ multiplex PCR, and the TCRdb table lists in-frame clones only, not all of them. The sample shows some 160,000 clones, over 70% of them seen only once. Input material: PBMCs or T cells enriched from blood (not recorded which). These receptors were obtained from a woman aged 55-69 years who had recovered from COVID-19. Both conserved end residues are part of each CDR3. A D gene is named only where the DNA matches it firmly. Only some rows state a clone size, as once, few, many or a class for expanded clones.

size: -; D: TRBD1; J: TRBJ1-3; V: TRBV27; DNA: TGTGCCAGCAGACCAGGGGGTTCCGGAAACACCATATATTTT; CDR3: CASRPGGSGNTIYF
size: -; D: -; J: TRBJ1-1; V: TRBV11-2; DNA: TGTGCCAGCAGCGGCTCCCAGGGGACTGAAGCTTTCTTT; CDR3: CASSGSQGTEAFF
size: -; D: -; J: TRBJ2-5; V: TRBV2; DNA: TGTGCCAGCAGTGATACTAGCCAAGAGACCCAGTACTTC; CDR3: CASSDTSQETQYF
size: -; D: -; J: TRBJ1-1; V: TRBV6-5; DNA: TGTGCCAGCAGTAGGGGTTACGCTTTCTTT; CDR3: CASSRGYAFF
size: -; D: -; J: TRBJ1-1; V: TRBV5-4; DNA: TGTGCCAGCAGCTTGGAGCAGGGTGTGTCTGAAGCTTTCTTT; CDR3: CASSLEQGVSEAFF
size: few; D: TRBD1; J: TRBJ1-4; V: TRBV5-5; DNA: TGTGCCAGCAGCCATCCAGGACAGGGGAATGAAAAACTGTTTTTT; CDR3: CASSHPGQGNEKLFF
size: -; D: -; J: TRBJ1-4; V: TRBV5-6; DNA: TGTGCCAGCAGCCCCGGTTACTCAAATGAAAAACTGTTTTTT; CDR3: CASSPGYSNEKLFF
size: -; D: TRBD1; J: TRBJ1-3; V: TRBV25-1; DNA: TGTGCCAGCAGTGGTCCTCACAACCAGGGGGCTGCTGGAAACACCATATATTTT; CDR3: CASSGPHNQGAAGNTIYF
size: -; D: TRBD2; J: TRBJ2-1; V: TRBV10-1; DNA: TGCGCCAGCAGTGAATCGCGGGGGGGCCGTGAGCAGTTCTTC; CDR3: CASSESRGGREQFF
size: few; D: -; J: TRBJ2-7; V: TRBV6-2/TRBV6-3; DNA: TGTGCCAGCAGTTACTCGTATACCTACGAGCAGTACTTC; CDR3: CASSYSYTYEQYF
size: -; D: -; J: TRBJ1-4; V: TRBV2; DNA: TGTGCCAGCAGTGAAAGTGTGGGAGGTGAAAAACTGTTTTTT; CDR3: CASSESVGGEKLFF
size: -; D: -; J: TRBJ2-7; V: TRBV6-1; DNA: TGTGCCAGCAGTGAATACTTCTACGAGCAGTACTTC; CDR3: CASSEYFYEQYF
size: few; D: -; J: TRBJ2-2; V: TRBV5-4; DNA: TGTGCCAGCAGCAAACCCGGGACACAGAACACCGGGGAGCTGTTTTTT; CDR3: CASSKPGTQNTGELFF
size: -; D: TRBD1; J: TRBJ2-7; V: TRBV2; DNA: TGTGCCAGCACCGAGGGACAGGGCGACGACGAGCAGTACTTC; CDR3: CASTEGQGDDEQYF
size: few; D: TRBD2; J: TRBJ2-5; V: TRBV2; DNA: TGTGCCAGCAGTGAAGCCTTAGCGGGGGAGACCCAGTACTTC; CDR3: CASSEALAGETQYF
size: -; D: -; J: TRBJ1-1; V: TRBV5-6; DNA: TGTGCCAGCAGCCCTATCCTAAGCGGACAGAAGAACACTGAAGCTTTCTTT; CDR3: CASSPILSGQKNTEAFF
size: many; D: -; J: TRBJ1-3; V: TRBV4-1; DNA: TGCGCCAGCAGCCAAGAACTAACTAGCACCATATATTTT; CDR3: CASSQELTSTIYF